The 12 T cell receptor beta chains in this list originate from one sample, sequenced in a study of cytomegalovirus exposure and HLA in healthy donors. With 60 Vbeta and 13 Jbeta primers, the PCR was carried out. Repertoires were generated with immunoSEQ multiplex PCR, while TCRdb's copy carries only in-frame clones and drops some. The repertoire consists of a few hundred thousand clones, with roughly four fifths occurring once and the leading ten covering around 8.6%. Sequencing used PBMCs. The receptors come from a woman aged 60-75 years in good health and CMV-seropositive.

This sequence joins TRBV7-6 and TRBJ2-7; 7 positions match TRBD2. Losses at the gene ends were 1 base for V and 11 bases for J; bases not matched to a gene: 8. Germline CDR1 is SGHVS and CDR2 is FNYEAQ. This CDR3 spans 13 amino acids. The CDR3 here is CASSLESFGGKYF. In DNA form, the CDR3 reads TGTGCCAGCAGCTTAGAGAGTTTCGGGGGGAAGTACTTC.

V is TRBV5-1 and J is TRBJ2-1; TRBD1 aligns across 10 bases. In germline, CDR1 is SGHRS, CDR2 YFSETQ. V trimming: 0 bases; J trimming: 8 bases; junction bases outside the gene matches: 2. The CDR3 loop spans 14 amino acids. The DNA of the CDR3 is TGCGCCAGCAGCTTGGGGGACAGGGGCGATGAGCAGTTCTTC. Residues: CASSLGDRGDEQFF.

This chain links TRBV2 with TRBJ1-5; 9 bases match TRBD1. The CDR3 extends over 13 amino acids. Germline CDR1 reads SNHLY; CDR2 reads FYNNEI. V was clipped by 7 bases and J by 6 bases; unmatched bases: 4. CDR3 sequence reads: CASTPDRGQPQHF. For the CDR3, the DNA is TGTGCCAGCACCCCGGACAGGGGTCAGCCCCAGCATTTT. Filled out from reference TRBV2 and TRBJ1-5, the complete variable domain reads EPEVTQTPSHQVTQMGQEVILRCVPISNHLYFYWYRQILGQKVEFLVSFYNNEISEKSEIFDDQFSVERPDGSNFTLKIRSTKLEDSAMYFCASTPDRGQPQHFGDGTRLSIL.

This chain uses TRBV4-1 with TRBJ2-2; TRBD2 aligns across 10 bases. J lost 5 bases, V lost 3 bases, and 15 bases had no gene match. The CDR3 consists of 19 residues. CDR1 is MGHRA, CDR2 YSYEKL, per germline. CDR3 in amino acids: CASSQALAGEFLETGELFF. Written as DNA, the CDR3 is TGCGCCAGCAGCCAGGCCCTAGCGGGAGAGTTTTTAGAGACCGGGGAGCTGTTTTTT.

The rearrangement joins TRBV18 to TRBJ1-4, with 8 bases lining up with TRBD1. V was pared by 6 bases and J by 10 bases, with 13 bases of the junction left unmatched. The CDR3 runs 15 residues. Germline loops: CDR1 KGHSH, CDR2 LQKENI. The CDR3 DNA is TGTGCCAGCTCGAGAACAGGACAGGGCATGGGAAAACTGTTTTTT. It is translated as CASSRTGQGMGKLFF.

The chain employs TRBV28 and TRBJ2-7; 9 nucleotides align to TRBD2. Germline V CDR1 and CDR2: MDHEN, SYDVKM. V shed 4 bases and J 3 bases; nucleotides not matched to a gene: 7. The CDR3 consists of 15 residues. In DNA, the CDR3 is TGTGCCAGCAGTTCCAGAGCGGGAGGAGGCTACGAGCAGTACTTC. Residues: CASSSRAGGGYEQYF.

The gene calls are TRBV27 and TRBJ2-4, with D perhaps TRBD1 (5 bases). The CDR3 is made up of 14 amino acids. Trimming stripped 5 bases from V and 0 bases from J, with 8 bases between. In germline, CDR1 is MNHEY, CDR2 SMNVEV (reference sequence). The CDR3 loop is CASSPTAAKNIQYF. In DNA, the CDR3 is TGTGCCAGCAGTCCGACAGCAGCCAAAAACATTCAGTACTTC.

The J gene is TRBJ1-1, the V gene TRBV4-2; D not resolved. CDR1 and CDR2 from the germline V gene are LGHNA and YNFKEQ. The germline V and J ends were trimmed by 3 bases and 6 bases, with 8 bases remaining between them. The CDR3 has 12 amino acids. Here the CDR3 reads CASSHPGSEAFF. The CDR3 DNA is TGTGCCAGCAGCCATCCAGGATCTGAAGCTTTCTTT.

This rearrangement joins TRBV6-5 to TRBJ2-2; unclear D gene. The CDR3 contains 13 residues. Germline V gives CDR1 MNHEY, CDR2 SVGAGI. The V end was cut by 5 bases, the J end by 5 bases, with 9 bases between. For the CDR3, the DNA is TGTGCCAGCAGTGCTTCAGGAACCGGGGAGCTGTTTTTT. Translating it yields CASSASGTGELFF.

This rearrangement joins TRBV6-4 to TRBJ1-3, with 10 bases identical to TRBD1. CDR3 length: 14 amino acids. V was pared by 7 bases and J by 5 bases, with 5 bases of the junction left unmatched. Germline CDR1 and CDR2: MRHNA and SNTAGT. Written as DNA, the CDR3 is TGTGCCAGCATCCGGGACAGGGGCCGAAACACCATATATTTT. It yields the protein CASIRDRGRNTIYF.

The rearrangement joins TRBV4-2 to TRBJ2-1; D possibly corresponds to TRBD2 (5 bases). This CDR3 spans 15 amino acids. Germline values: CDR1 LGHNA, CDR2 YNFKEQ. Trimming pared 0 bases from V and 3 bases from J, leaving 9 bases between. This CDR3 is CASSQEEGHYNEQFF. CDR3 nucleotide sequence: TGTGCCAGCAGCCAAGAAGAGGGCCACTACAATGAGCAGTTCTTC.

This chain uses TRBV9 with TRBJ2-7, with 7 nucleotides matching TRBD1. The germline V gene has CDR1 SGDLS and CDR2 YYNGEE. Unmatched junction bases numbered 9, after V lost 0 bases and J lost 6 bases. CDR3 size: 15 residues. The CDR3, as DNA: TGTGCCAGCAGCGTAGGAGACAGGGCTCTAGGCGAGCAGTACTTC. Encoded protein: CASSVGDRALGEQYF. The full variable domain, its missing parts supplied by reference TRBV9 and TRBJ2-7, is DSGVTQTPKHLITATGQRVTLRCSPRSGDLSVYWYQQSLDQGLQFLIQYYNGEERAKGNILERFSAQQFPDLHSELNLSSLELGDSALYFCASSVGDRALGEQYFGPGTRLTVT.